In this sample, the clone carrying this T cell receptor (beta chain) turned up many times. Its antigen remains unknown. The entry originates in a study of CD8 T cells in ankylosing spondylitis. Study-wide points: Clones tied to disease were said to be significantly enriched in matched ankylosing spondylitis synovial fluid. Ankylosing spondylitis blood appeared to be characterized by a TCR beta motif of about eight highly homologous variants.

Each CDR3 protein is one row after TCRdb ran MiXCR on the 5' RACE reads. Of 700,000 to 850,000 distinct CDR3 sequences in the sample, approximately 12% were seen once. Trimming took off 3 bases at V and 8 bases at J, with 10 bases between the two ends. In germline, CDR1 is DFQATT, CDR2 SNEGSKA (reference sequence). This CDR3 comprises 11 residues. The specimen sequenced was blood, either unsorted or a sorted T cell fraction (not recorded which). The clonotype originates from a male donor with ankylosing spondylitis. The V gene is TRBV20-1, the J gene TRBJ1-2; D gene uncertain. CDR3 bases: TGCAGTGCTAGTGGGCCGGCGGGCTACACCTTC. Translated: CSASGPAGYTF.